The 12 T cell receptor beta chains below come from one sample, sequenced in a study of radiation and T cells in renal cell carcinoma (dated by TCRdb to 2020 to 2021). The protocol used for the library was the immunoSEQ multiplex PCR assay. What TCRdb holds here is the immuneACCESS table cut down to in-frame rearrangements. Part of the clones is not present; checked against another copy, under half of the missing clones reflect an unresolved V gene, and the others are unexplained. Counted in this sample were some 16,000 clones; about three fifths of them appeared once. The ten largest account for around 10% of the sample. This specimen's time point label, interpreted: tumor resected at nephrectomy. Read against the paper, the sample's treatment or condition label means: treatment-naive control, cytoreductive nephrectomy. Sequences were derived from tumor tissue, sampled from a patient whose treatment was nephrectomy without radiotherapy. These receptors came from a man aged 45-65 years with renal cell carcinoma.

The V call is TRBV18, the J call TRBJ2-5; D possibly corresponds to TRBD2 (6 bases). Trimming shortened V by 1 base and J by 0 bases, and 6 bases separated the two germline ends. The CDR3 extends over 14 amino acids. The germline V gene has CDR1 KGHSH and CDR2 LQKENI. The CDR3 DNA sequence: TGTGCCAGCTCACCACGGGACTACCAAGAGACCCAGTACTTC. Translating gives CASSPRDYQETQYF.

The CDR3 loop reads CASSLGSGTSYNEQFF. CDR3 coding DNA: TGCGCCAGCAGCTTGGGTAGCGGCACCTCCTACAATGAGCAGTTCTTC. V usage is TRBV5-1 and J usage is TRBJ2-1, with a weak D call TRBD2 (6 bases). Germline V gene sequence: CDR1 SGHRS, CDR2 YFSETQ. The CDR3 is 16 amino acids. V gave up 0 bases and J gave up 0 bases, with 10 bases separating them.

The chain is built from TRBV6-1 and TRBJ2-7, with a possible D match to TRBD2 (6 bases). The CDR3 covers 13 residues. Trimming shortened V by 6 bases and J by 2 bases, and 11 bases separated the two germline ends. The germline V gene encodes CDR1 MNHNS and CDR2 SASEGT. The CDR3 DNA sequence: TGTGCCAGCAGCCGGACTAAGACCTACGAGCAGTACTTC. This sequence encodes CASSRTKTYEQYF.

V gene TRBV13 combines with J gene TRBJ1-6; D is uncertain. The CDR3 covers 15 residues. Trimming removed 0 bases at V and 1 base at J, with 4 bases between. Germline values: CDR1 PRHDT, CDR2 FYEKMQ (reference sequence). The chain's CDR3 is CASSLGQSYNSPLHF. The DNA for the CDR3 is TGTGCCAGCAGCTTAGGACAGTCCTATAATTCACCCCTCCACTTT.

This sequence joins TRBV15 and TRBJ1-3; D call uncertain. The V gene's germline CDR1 is LNHNV and CDR2 YYDKDF (reference sequence). The CDR3 covers 14 residues. V was cut by 8 bases and J by 2 bases, with 13 bases left in between. CDR3 protein: CATRLGGAGNTIYF. The CDR3 DNA sequence: TGTGCCACCCGACTTGGTGGGGCTGGAAACACCATATATTTT.

The chain uses TRBV7-2 and TRBJ2-2; no reliable D call. V was clipped by 5 bases and J by 4 bases, with 17 bases between them. CDR3 length: 16 amino acids. Germline V CDR1 and CDR2: SGHTA, FQGNSA. CDR3 region: CASSRRQSLFTGELFF. CDR3 DNA sequence: TGTGCCAGCAGCCGGAGACAATCGCTTTTCACCGGGGAGCTGTTTTTT. Full variable domain (missing parts from reference TRBV7-2 and TRBJ2-2): GAGVSQSPSNKVTEKGKDVELRCDPISGHTALYWYRQSLGQGLEFLIYFQGNSAPDKSGLPSDRFSAERTGGSVSTLTIQRTQQEDSAVYLCASSRRQSLFTGELFFGEGSRLTVL.

The CDR3, as DNA: TGCAGCGTTGAAGGCGCCCTGGCAAACACCGGGGAGCTGTTTTTT. Its translation is CSVEGALANTGELFF. The rearrangement links TRBV29-1 to TRBJ2-2; D unclear. The CDR3 extends over 15 amino acids. Trimming removed 1 base from V and 2 bases from J, with 11 bases in between. Germline lookup yields CDR1 SQVTM and CDR2 ANQGSEA.

Only a few counts were recorded for this clone. V is TRBV7-2 and J is TRBJ1-1, with D uncertain. This CDR3 has 12 residues. The germline V and J ends were trimmed by 7 bases and 6 bases, with 12 bases remaining between them. Germline values: CDR1 SGHTA, CDR2 FQGNSA. The chain's CDR3 is CASKQLDPEAFF. As DNA, the CDR3 is TGTGCCAGCAAACAGCTTGACCCTGAAGCTTTCTTT.

This chain links TRBV19 with TRBJ2-1; the match to TRBD2 covers 7 bases. V dropped 7 bases and J dropped 0; count of bases not matched to a gene: 15. The CDR3 runs to 18 residues. Germline V lookup: CDR1 LNHDA, CDR2 SQIVND (reference sequence). This chain's CDR3 is CASTLGLLGRSSYNEQFF. Here the CDR3 DNA reads TGTGCCAGTACCTTGGGACTTCTCGGGAGGAGCTCCTACAATGAGCAGTTCTTC.

The CDR3 is CASSTSRLGNQPQHF. CDR3 nucleotide sequence: TGTGCCAGCAGTACCTCCCGTCTTGGGAATCAGCCCCAGCATTTT. The chain has TRBV6-5 and TRBJ1-5; D is unclear. The CDR3 covers 15 residues. Germline lookup yields CDR1 MNHEY and CDR2 SVGAGI. Trimming took off 5 bases at V and 4 bases at J, with 15 bases between the two ends.

This clone was seen more than once but under ten times. This chain connects TRBV7-8 to TRBJ1-1; D not resolved. Trimming left V 1 base short and J 7 bases short, with 16 bases between. In germline, CDR1 is SGHVS, CDR2 FQNEAQ. The CDR3 loop spans 15 amino acids. The CDR3 DNA follows: TGTGCCAGCAGCTTAGGAGGCAGAGCAGGCAGTGAAGCTTTCTTT. It codes for CASSLGGRAGSEAFF.

There are a few counts of this clone. The gene calls are TRBV6-1 and TRBJ1-5, with TRBD1 matching over 7 bases. Germline CDR1 and CDR2: MNHNS and SASEGT. The V gene end was trimmed by 4 bases and the J gene end by 3 bases; junction bases not matched to a gene: 9. The CDR3 has 16 residues. The DNA for the CDR3 is TGTGCCAGCAGTGTCATGCGACAGGGTTACAATCAGCCCCAGCATTTT. This sequence encodes CASSVMRQGYNQPQHF.